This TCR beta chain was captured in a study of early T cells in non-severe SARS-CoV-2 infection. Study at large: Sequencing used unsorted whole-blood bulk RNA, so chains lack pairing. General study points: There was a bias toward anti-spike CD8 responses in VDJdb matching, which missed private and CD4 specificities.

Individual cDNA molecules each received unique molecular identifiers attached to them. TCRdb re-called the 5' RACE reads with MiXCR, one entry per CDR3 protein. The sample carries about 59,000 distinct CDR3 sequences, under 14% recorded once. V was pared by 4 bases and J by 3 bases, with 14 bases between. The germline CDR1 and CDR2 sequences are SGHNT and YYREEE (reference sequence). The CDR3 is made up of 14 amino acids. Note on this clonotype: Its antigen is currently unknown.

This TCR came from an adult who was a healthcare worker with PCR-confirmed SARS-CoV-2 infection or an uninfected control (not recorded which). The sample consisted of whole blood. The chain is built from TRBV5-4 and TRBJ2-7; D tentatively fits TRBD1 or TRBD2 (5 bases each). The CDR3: CASSPGGISYEQYF. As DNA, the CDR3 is TGTGCCAGCAGCCCTGGGGGTATCAGCTACGAGCAGTACTTC.